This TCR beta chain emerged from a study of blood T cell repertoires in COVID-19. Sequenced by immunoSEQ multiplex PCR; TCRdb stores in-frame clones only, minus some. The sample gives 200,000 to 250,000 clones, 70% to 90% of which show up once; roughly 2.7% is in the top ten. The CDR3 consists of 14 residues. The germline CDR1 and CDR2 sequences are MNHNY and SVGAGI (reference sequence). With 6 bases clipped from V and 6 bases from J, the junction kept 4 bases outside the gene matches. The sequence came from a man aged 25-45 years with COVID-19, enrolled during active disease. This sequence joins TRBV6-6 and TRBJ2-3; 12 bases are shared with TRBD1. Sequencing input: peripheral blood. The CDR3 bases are TGTGCCAGCAGCTCCGGGACAGGGGGCGATACGCAGTATTTT. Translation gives CASSSGTGGDTQYF.